This TCR beta chain was documented in a study of radiotherapy plus CTLA-4 blockade in lung cancer. Background on the study: Disease control was seen in about 34% of patients, objective responses in around 17%.

TCRdb keeps only in-frame clones here, not all; method: immunoSEQ multiplex PCR. The sample carries about 53,000 clones, approximately 84% recorded once. As regards this clone: Antigen unknown.

Those patients who had chemo-refractory metastatic non-small-cell lung cancer were given focal radiation along with CTLA-4 blockade through ipilimumab. Study observations and caveats: Reports identified early blood T cell clone dynamics, with interferon-beta, as the best response predictor. After radiotherapy and ipilimumab, tumor-derived clones expanded in peripheral blood.

Trimming shortened V by 2 bases and J by 3 bases, and 5 bases separated the two germline ends. Germline CDR1 reads SQVTM; CDR2 reads ANQGSEA. The CDR3 totals 11 residues. The input for sequencing was peripheral blood, taken from a patient treated with radiotherapy plus ipilimumab. The genes are TRBV29-1 and TRBJ2-7, with D unclear. The clonotype was recovered from a human donor with non-small cell lung cancer whose response to radiotherapy plus ipilimumab could not be evaluated. CDR3 sequence (DNA): TGCAGCGTTGAAATCGGCTACGAGCAGTACTTC. Encoded protein: CSVEIGYEQYF.